At least ten counts were recorded for the clone carrying this T cell receptor (beta chain). V lost 0 bases and J 0 bases, leaving 10 bases between the germline ends. The CDR3 is 16 amino acids. CDR1 is SGHRS, CDR2 YFSETQ, per germline. The sample is drawn from a study of T-cell reconstitution after alpha-beta-depleted transplantation in children. Construction of the TCRbeta library involved unique molecular identifiers. Each CDR3 protein gets one entry after TCRdb re-called the PCR reads with MiXCR. The sample contains roughly 300,000 distinct CDR3 sequences, under 14% of which appear only once. The sample in question was peripheral blood, obtained 180 days after TCRalphabeta/CD19-depleted stem cell transplant. The chain has TRBV5-1 and TRBJ1-5; D unresolved. The receptor's source is a male patient aged 2 to 10 who had a stem cell transplant for chronic granulomatous disease, so the T cells may come from the graft donor. This CDR3 is CASSLVRVYSNQPQHF. The CDR3 region has the DNA TGCGCCAGCAGCTTGGTGCGTGTTTATAGCAATCAGCCCCAGCATTTT. Based on the CDR3 plus reference TRBV5-1 and TRBJ1-5, the full variable domain is KAGVTQTPRYLIKTRGQQVTLSCSPISGHRSVSWYQQTPGQGLQFLFEYFSETQRNKGNFPGRFSGRQFSNSRSEMNVSTLELGDSALYLCASSLVRVYSNQPQHFGDGTRLSIL.